The rows below give T cell receptor beta chains drawn from one sample of a study of Ad26.COV2.S vaccination and SARS-CoV-2 variants. TCRdb's table, derived via immunoSEQ multiplex PCR, lists solely in-frame clones and lacks some. The sample shows about 390,000 clones, 75% to 90% of them seen only once. Sequenced here: peripheral blood, sampled in a trial of Ad26.COV2.S vaccine versus placebo. Receptors were obtained from a person aged 18-65 years who received the Ad26.COV2.S COVID-19 vaccine or a placebo. CDR3s include the opening cysteine and the closing phenylalanine or tryptophan. A D gene is named only where the DNA matches it firmly. Clone size is shown for a subset of rows, as once, few, many or a class of expanded clone.

size: NA; V: TRBV24-1; J: TRBJ1-1; D: NA; CDR3: CATSLGTNTEAFF; DNA: TGTGCCACCTCTCTGGGAACGAACACTGAAGCTTTCTTT
size: NA; V: TRBV6-5; J: TRBJ2-7; D: NA; CDR3: CASTTGFSYEQYF; DNA: TGTGCCAGCACCACAGGGTTTTCCTACGAGCAGTACTTC
size: NA; V: TRBV29-1; J: TRBJ1-2; D: TRBD1; CDR3: CSVRDRGNYGYTF; DNA: TGCAGCGTCCGGGACAGGGGGAACTATGGCTACACCTTC
size: NA; V: TRBV10-3; J: TRBJ2-7; D: NA; CDR3: CAISKTGNTYEQYF; DNA: TGTGCCATCAGTAAGACAGGTAACACCTACGAGCAGTACTTC
size: NA; V: TRBV7-2; J: TRBJ1-6; D: TRBD1; CDR3: CASTPYRGNSPLHF; DNA: TGTGCCAGCACCCCATACAGGGGAAATTCACCCCTCCACTTT
size: NA; V: TRBV30; J: TRBJ2-1; D: NA; CDR3: CAWMRDNEQFF; DNA: TGTGCCTGGATGAGGGACAATGAGCAGTTCTTC
size: NA; V: TRBV5-6; J: TRBJ1-2; D: NA; CDR3: CASNQGGGFYGYTF; DNA: TGTGCCAGCAACCAAGGAGGGGGGTTCTATGGCTACACCTTC
size: NA; V: TRBV5-1; J: TRBJ2-1; D: NA; CDR3: CASSLGQSSYNEQFF; DNA: TGCGCCAGCAGCTTGGGACAGAGCTCCTACAATGAGCAGTTCTTC
size: NA; V: TRBV25-1; J: TRBJ2-5; D: NA; CDR3: CASSESGAGQETQYF; DNA: TGTGCCAGCAGTGAATCGGGGGCAGGCCAAGAGACCCAGTACTTC
size: once; V: TRBV5-1; J: TRBJ2-7; D: TRBD1; CDR3: CASGQGASYEQYF; DNA: TGCGCCAGCGGACAGGGGGCGTCCTACGAGCAGTACTTC
size: NA; V: TRBV6-2/TRBV6-3; J: TRBJ1-6; D: NA; CDR3: CASSASGSSYNSPLHF; DNA: TGTGCCAGCAGTGCCTCGGGGAGCTCCTATAATTCACCCCTCCACTTT
size: NA; V: TRBV29-1; J: TRBJ2-6; D: NA; CDR3: CSVGFWISGANVLTF; DNA: TGCAGCGTTGGGTTTTGGATTTCTGGGGCCAACGTCCTGACTTTC
size: NA; V: TRBV6-1; J: TRBJ1-5; D: NA; CDR3: CASSEVSYQPQHF; DNA: TGTGCCAGCAGTGAGGTGAGTTATCAGCCCCAGCATTTT
size: NA; V: TRBV29-1; J: TRBJ2-7; D: NA; CDR3: CSAKGLADEQYF; DNA: TGCAGCGCCAAAGGACTTGCGGACGAGCAGTACTTC
size: once; V: TRBV30; J: TRBJ1-1; D: NA; CDR3: CAWRDSQGEAFF; DNA: TGTGCCTGGAGGGACTCGCAGGGGGAAGCTTTCTTT
size: NA; V: TRBV19; J: TRBJ1-2; D: NA; CDR3: CASSENSGYGYTF; DNA: TGTGCCAGTAGTGAAAATTCGGGCTATGGCTACACCTTC
size: NA; V: TRBV6-5; J: TRBJ2-3; D: NA; CDR3: CASLPRTGPGVTQYF; DNA: TGTGCCAGCCTCCCTAGGACGGGGCCCGGGGTTACGCAGTATTTT
size: NA; V: TRBV2; J: TRBJ1-2; D: TRBD1; CDR3: CASSVGQPGQGVGYTF; DNA: TGTGCCAGCAGTGTTGGACAACCGGGACAGGGTGTTGGCTACACCTTC
size: once; V: TRBV7-9; J: TRBJ2-3; D: TRBD2; CDR3: CASSLTSGGTDTQYF; DNA: TGTGCCAGCAGCCTGACTAGCGGGGGCACAGATACGCAGTATTTT
size: NA; V: TRBV4-1; J: TRBJ2-5; D: TRBD2; CDR3: CASSRSAGVQETQYF; DNA: TGCGCCAGCAGCCGCTCTGCGGGGGTACAAGAGACCCAGTACTTC